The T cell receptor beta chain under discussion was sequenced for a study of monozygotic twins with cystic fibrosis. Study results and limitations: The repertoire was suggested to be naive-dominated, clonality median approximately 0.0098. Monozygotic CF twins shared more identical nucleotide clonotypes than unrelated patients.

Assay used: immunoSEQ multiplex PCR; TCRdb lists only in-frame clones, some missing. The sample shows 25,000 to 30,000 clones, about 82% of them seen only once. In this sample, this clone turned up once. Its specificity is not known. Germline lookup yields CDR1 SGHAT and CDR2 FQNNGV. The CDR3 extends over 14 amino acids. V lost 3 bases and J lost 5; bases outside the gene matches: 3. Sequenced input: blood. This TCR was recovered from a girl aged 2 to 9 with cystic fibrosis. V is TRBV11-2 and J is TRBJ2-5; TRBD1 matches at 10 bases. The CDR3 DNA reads TGTGCCAGCAGCTTGACAGGGGGCTGGGAGACCCAGTACTTC. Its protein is CASSLTGGWETQYF.